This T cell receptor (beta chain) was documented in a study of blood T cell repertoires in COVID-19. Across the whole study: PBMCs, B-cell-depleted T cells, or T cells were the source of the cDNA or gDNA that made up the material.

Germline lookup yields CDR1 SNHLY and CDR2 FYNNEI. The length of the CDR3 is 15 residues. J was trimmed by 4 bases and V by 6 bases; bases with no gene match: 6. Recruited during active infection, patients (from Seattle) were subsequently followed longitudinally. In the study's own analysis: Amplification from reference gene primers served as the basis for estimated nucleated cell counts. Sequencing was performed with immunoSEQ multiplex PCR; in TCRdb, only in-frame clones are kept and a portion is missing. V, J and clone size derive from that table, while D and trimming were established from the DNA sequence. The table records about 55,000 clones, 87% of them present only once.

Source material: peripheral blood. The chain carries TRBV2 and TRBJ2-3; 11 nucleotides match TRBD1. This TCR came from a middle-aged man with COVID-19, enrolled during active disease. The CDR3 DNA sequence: TGTGCCAGCAGGGTAGGACAGGGGGCGGCAGATACGCAGTATTTT. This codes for CASRVGQGAADTQYF.